Listed below are T cell receptor beta chains from one sample, sequenced in a study of T cells after yellow fever vaccination. MiXCR was run by TCRdb on the 5' RACE reads, yielding one entry per CDR3 protein. In the table there are about 74,000 distinct CDR3 sequences, more than 5.5% of which are singletons. The sequences come from CD8+ T cells sorted from PBMCs, collected 5 to 6 days after the first yellow fever vaccination. Source of these receptors: a man younger than 30 who received the YFV17D yellow fever vaccine. CDR3s include the opening cysteine and the closing phenylalanine or tryptophan. Fields, in order: V gene, D gene, J gene, clone size, CDR3 DNA, CDR3 protein. The D gene is left open where the match is weak. Clone sizes are given selectively: once, few, many, or a class where the clone is expanded.

V: TRBV28; D: TRBD2; J: TRBJ2-1; size: -; DNA: TGTGCCAGCAGACCTTGGACTAGCGGGGATTACAATGAGCAGTTCTTC; CDR3: CASRPWTSGDYNEQFF
V: TRBV15; D: -; J: TRBJ1-5; size: many; DNA: TGTGCCACCAGCAGACCCCCGGGGAATCAGCCCCAGCATTTT; CDR3: CATSRPPGNQPQHF
V: TRBV29-1; D: -; J: TRBJ2-2; size: few; DNA: TGCAGCGTTGAAGTACTAGCAGCGAACACCGGGGAGCTGTTTTTT; CDR3: CSVEVLAANTGELFF
V: TRBV4-3; D: TRBD1; J: TRBJ2-7; size: many; DNA: TGCGCCAGCAGCCCCGGACAGGGTGCCTACGAGCAGTACTTC; CDR3: CASSPGQGAYEQYF
V: TRBV10-3; D: -; J: TRBJ2-2; size: -; DNA: TGTGCCCCCCGACAGTCGAGCACCGGGGAGCTGTTTTTT; CDR3: CAPRQSSTGELFF
V: TRBV7-9; D: -; J: TRBJ2-7; size: few; DNA: TGTGCCAGCAGCGGCGACAGGAGCTACGAGCAGTACTTC; CDR3: CASSGDRSYEQYF
V: TRBV10-3; D: -; J: TRBJ2-5; size: many; DNA: TGTGCCATCAGTGAGTTGAAGTCAGCCGTTGGAGAGACCCAGTACTTC; CDR3: CAISELKSAVGETQYF
V: TRBV3-1; D: TRBD2; J: TRBJ2-5; size: many; DNA: TGTGCCAGCAGCCGAGAGACTAGCGGGGACCAAGAGACCCAGTACTTC; CDR3: CASSRETSGDQETQYF
V: TRBV6-4; D: -; J: TRBJ2-3; size: many; DNA: TGTGCCAGCAGTGACTCGCTCTTCACAGATACGCAGTATTTT; CDR3: CASSDSLFTDTQYF
V: TRBV29-1; D: TRBD1; J: TRBJ2-1; size: many; DNA: TGCAGCGTTGTCCCGACAGGGAAAGGCAATGAGCAGTTCTTC; CDR3: CSVVPTGKGNEQFF
V: TRBV12-3/TRBV12-4; D: -; J: TRBJ1-2; size: few; DNA: TGTGCCAGCAGGACGCTGGGGAGGGGGGATTATGGCTACACCTTC; CDR3: CASRTLGRGDYGYTF
V: TRBV29-1; D: -; J: TRBJ1-1; size: many; DNA: TGCAGCGTTGCCCTGGACACGAACACTGAAGCTTTCTTT; CDR3: CSVALDTNTEAFF
V: TRBV5-5; D: -; J: TRBJ2-1; size: -; DNA: TGTGCCAGCAGCCTGGGTTCGTGGGCGTCCAATGAGCAGTTCTTC; CDR3: CASSLGSWASNEQFF
V: TRBV4-1; D: -; J: TRBJ1-2; size: -; DNA: TGCGCCAGCAGCCAAACCTTAGGGACCTATGGCTACACCTTC; CDR3: CASSQTLGTYGYTF
V: TRBV4-1; D: -; J: TRBJ1-3; size: -; DNA: TGCGCCAGCAGCCGGGGAATTGGAAACACCATATATTTT; CDR3: CASSRGIGNTIYF
V: TRBV7-9; D: -; J: TRBJ2-5; size: many; DNA: TGTGCCAGCAGCTTAGTGGTGGAACATCCAGAGACCCAGTACTTC; CDR3: CASSLVVEHPETQYF
V: TRBV4-3; D: -; J: TRBJ2-7; size: few; DNA: TGCGCCAGCAGCCAACGCGGAGGTACCTACGAGCAGTACTTC; CDR3: CASSQRGGTYEQYF
V: TRBV4-2; D: TRBD2; J: TRBJ2-5; size: many; DNA: TGTGCCAGCAGCCTAAGATCGCAGGCTAGCGGGGAGGGAGAGACCCAGTACTTC; CDR3: CASSLRSQASGEGETQYF
V: TRBV16; D: -; J: TRBJ1-5; size: many; DNA: TGTGCCAGCAGCCAATTTTTTGGAGGCAATCAGCCCCAGCATTTT; CDR3: CASSQFFGGNQPQHF
V: TRBV10-1; D: -; J: TRBJ2-2; size: many; DNA: TGCGCCAGCAGTCTCAGGGGGGACACCGGGGAGCTGTTTTTT; CDR3: CASSLRGDTGELFF
V: TRBV7-8; D: -; J: TRBJ2-1; size: few; DNA: TGTGCCAGCAGCTTAGGGGGGCACTCCTACAATGAGCAGTTCTTC; CDR3: CASSLGGHSYNEQFF
V: TRBV12-3/TRBV12-4; D: -; J: TRBJ1-5; size: many; DNA: TGTGCCAGCAGCAGGGGATATAGCAATCAGCCCCAGCATTTT; CDR3: CASSRGYSNQPQHF
V: TRBV7-6; D: -; J: TRBJ2-2; size: -; DNA: TGTGCCAGCAGCTTAGAAGCCGGAGACTCGTTAGGGACCGGGGAGCTGTTTTTT; CDR3: CASSLEAGDSLGTGELFF
V: TRBV7-9; D: TRBD1; J: TRBJ2-5; size: -; DNA: TGTGCCAGCAGCTTCATGACTCTCAGGGGGCTTGAGACCCAGTACTTC; CDR3: CASSFMTLRGLETQYF
V: TRBV7-9; D: -; J: TRBJ2-7; size: many; DNA: TGTGCCAGCAGCCCCACGAGGATAAGGACAGGAGGGTACGAGCAGTACTTC; CDR3: CASSPTRIRTGGYEQYF
V: TRBV14; D: -; J: TRBJ2-5; size: many; DNA: TGTGCCAGCAGCCCTGCTAGACCGTACCAAGAGACCCAGTACTTC; CDR3: CASSPARPYQETQYF
V: TRBV6-1; D: -; J: TRBJ2-7; size: few; DNA: TGTGCCAGCAGTCCGCCGTATCGGGGGAAGTTCCCCTACGAGCAGTACTTC; CDR3: CASSPPYRGKFPYEQYF
V: TRBV5-5; D: -; J: TRBJ1-5; size: many; DNA: TGTGCCAGCAGCCCATGGGGGGCCAATCAGCCCCAGCATTTT; CDR3: CASSPWGANQPQHF
V: TRBV6-5; D: TRBD2; J: TRBJ2-2; size: -; DNA: TGTGCCAGCAGTTACTCGGGAGGGCTCTCCACCGGGGAGCTGTTTTTT; CDR3: CASSYSGGLSTGELFF
V: TRBV11-1; D: -; J: TRBJ1-3; size: many; DNA: TGTGCCAGCAGCTCCACCACAGGGTCCCTGAGCTCTGGAAACACCATATATTTT; CDR3: CASSSTTGSLSSGNTIYF
V: TRBV25-1; D: -; J: TRBJ1-6; size: many; DNA: TGTGCCAGCAGTGAAAAGGATTCCTATAATTCACCCCTCCACTTT; CDR3: CASSEKDSYNSPLHF
V: TRBV7-3; D: -; J: TRBJ2-2; size: many; DNA: TGTGCCAGCAGCTTAAGGGTTCCGTGGGGAAAGGCCACCGGGGAGCTGTTTTTT; CDR3: CASSLRVPWGKATGELFF
V: TRBV29-1; D: -; J: TRBJ2-1; size: few; DNA: TGCAGCGTTGTAGAGGGGAACTACAATGAGCAGTTCTTC; CDR3: CSVVEGNYNEQFF
V: TRBV5-1; D: TRBD2; J: TRBJ2-1; size: many; DNA: TGCGCCAGCAGCTTGGGGGAGACTAGCGGGGGGTACAATGAGCAGTTCTTC; CDR3: CASSLGETSGGYNEQFF
V: TRBV9; D: -; J: TRBJ1-3; size: many; DNA: TGTGCCAGCAGCGGGCCCCAAAACACCATATATTTT; CDR3: CASSGPQNTIYF
V: TRBV2; D: -; J: TRBJ1-2; size: -; DNA: TGTGCCACCCAAACCGGAGGCTACACCTTC; CDR3: CATQTGGYTF
V: TRBV28; D: TRBD1; J: TRBJ2-1; size: few; DNA: TGTGCCAGCAGTCCTCCGGGACAGGGAGAGAATGAGCAGTTCTTC; CDR3: CASSPPGQGENEQFF
V: TRBV20-1; D: -; J: TRBJ1-5; size: few; DNA: TGCAGTGCTAGTCTGACAAATCAGCCCCAGCATTTT; CDR3: CSASLTNQPQHF
V: TRBV6-5; D: -; J: TRBJ2-1; size: many; DNA: TGTGCCAGCAGTTACTCGCTAGGCGAGTACAATGAGCAGTTCTTC; CDR3: CASSYSLGEYNEQFF